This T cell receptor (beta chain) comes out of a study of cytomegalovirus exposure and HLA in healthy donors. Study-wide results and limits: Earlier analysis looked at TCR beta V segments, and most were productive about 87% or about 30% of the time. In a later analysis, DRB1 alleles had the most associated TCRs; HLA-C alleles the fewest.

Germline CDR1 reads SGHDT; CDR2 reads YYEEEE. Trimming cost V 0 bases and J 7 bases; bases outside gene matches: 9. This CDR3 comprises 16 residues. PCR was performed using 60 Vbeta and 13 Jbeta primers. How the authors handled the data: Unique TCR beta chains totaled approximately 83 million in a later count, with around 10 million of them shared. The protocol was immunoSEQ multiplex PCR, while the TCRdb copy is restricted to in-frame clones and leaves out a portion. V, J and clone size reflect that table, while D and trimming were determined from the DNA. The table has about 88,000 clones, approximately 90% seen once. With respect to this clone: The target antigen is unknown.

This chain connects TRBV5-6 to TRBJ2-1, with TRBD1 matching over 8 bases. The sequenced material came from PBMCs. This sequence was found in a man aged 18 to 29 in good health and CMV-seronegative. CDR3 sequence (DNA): TGTGCCAGCAGCTTGGGGGCAGGGGGCCCCTTTAATGAGCAGTTCTTC. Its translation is CASSLGAGGPFNEQFF.